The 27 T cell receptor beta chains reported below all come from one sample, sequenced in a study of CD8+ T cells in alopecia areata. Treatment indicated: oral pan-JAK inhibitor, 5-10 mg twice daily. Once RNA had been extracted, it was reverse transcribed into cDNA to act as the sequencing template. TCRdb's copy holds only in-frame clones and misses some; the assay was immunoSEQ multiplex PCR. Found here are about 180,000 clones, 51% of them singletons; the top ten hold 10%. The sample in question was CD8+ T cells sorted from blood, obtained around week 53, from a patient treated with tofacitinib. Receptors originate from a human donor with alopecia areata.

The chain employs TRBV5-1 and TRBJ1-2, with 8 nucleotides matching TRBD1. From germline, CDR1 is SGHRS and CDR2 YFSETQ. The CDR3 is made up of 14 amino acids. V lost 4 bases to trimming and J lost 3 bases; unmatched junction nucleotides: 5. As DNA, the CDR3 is TGCGCCAGCAGCAGGACAGGGTTCGACTATGGCTACACCTTC. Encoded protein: CASSRTGFDYGYTF. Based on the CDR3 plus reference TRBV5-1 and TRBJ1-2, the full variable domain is KAGVTQTPRYLIKTRGQQVTLSCSPISGHRSVSWYQQTPGQGLQFLFEYFSETQRNKGNFPGRFSGRQFSNSRSEMNVSTLELGDSALYLCASSRTGFDYGYTFGSGTRLTVV.

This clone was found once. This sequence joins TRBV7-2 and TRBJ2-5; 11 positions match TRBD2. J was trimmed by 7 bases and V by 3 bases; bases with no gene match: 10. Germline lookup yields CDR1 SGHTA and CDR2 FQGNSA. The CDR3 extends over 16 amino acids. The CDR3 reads CASSFRTSGSGGTQYF. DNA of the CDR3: TGTGCCAGCAGCTTCCGGACTAGCGGGTCGGGAGGGACCCAGTACTTC.

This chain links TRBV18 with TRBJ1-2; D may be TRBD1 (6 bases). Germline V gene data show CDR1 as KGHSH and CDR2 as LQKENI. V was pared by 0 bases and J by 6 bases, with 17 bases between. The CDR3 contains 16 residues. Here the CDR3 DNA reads TGTGCCAGCTCACCACCAGGTCGGGGGGGCGGCAATGGCTACACCTTC. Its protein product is CASSPPGRGGGNGYTF.

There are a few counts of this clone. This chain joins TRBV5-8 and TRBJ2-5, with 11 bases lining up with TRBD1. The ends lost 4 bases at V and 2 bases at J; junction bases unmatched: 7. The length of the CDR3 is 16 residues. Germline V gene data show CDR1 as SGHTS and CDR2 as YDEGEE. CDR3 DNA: TGTGCCAGCAGCCACTATGGGACAGGGGGTCAAGAGACCCAGTACTTC. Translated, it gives CASSHYGTGGQETQYF. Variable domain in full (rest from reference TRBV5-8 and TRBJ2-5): EAGVTQSPTHLIKTRGQQATLRCSPISGHTSVYWYQQALGLGLQFLLWYDEGEERNRGNFPPRFSGRQFPNYSSELNVNALELEDSALYLCASSHYGTGGQETQYFGPGTRLLVL.

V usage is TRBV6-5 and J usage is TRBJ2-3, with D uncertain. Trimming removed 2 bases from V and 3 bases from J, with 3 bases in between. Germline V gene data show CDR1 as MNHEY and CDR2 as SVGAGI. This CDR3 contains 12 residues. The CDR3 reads CASSYGTDTQYF. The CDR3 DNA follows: TGTGCCAGCAGTTACGGGACAGATACGCAGTATTTT.

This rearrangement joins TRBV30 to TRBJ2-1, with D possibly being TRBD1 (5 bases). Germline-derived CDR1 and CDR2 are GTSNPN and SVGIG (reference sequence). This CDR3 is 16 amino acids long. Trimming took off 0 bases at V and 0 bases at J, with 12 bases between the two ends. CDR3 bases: TGTGCCTGGAGTGTCTTAAGGGGCCCCTCCTACAATGAGCAGTTCTTC. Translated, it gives CAWSVLRGPSYNEQFF.

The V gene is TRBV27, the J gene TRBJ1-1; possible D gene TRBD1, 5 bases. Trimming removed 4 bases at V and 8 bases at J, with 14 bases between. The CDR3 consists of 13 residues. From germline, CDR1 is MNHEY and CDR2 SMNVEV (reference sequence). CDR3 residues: CASSSPGHLEAFF. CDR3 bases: TGTGCCAGCAGTTCTCCAGGACACCTCGAAGCTTTCTTT.

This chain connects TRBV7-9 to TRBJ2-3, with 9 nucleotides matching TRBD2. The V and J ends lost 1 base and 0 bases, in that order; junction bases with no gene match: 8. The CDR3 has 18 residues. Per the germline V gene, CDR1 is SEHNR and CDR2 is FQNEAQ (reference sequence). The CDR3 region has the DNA TGTGCCAGCAGCTTAGAAGCGGGGGGCGTCTCTAGCACAGATACGCAGTATTTT. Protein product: CASSLEAGGVSSTDTQYF.

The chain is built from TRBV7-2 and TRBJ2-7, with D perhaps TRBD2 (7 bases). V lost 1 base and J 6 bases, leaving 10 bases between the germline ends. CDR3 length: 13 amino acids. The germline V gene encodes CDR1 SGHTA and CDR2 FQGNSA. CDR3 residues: CASSLGAGAEQYF. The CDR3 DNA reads TGTGCCAGCAGCTTAGGGGCGGGGGCCGAGCAGTACTTC.

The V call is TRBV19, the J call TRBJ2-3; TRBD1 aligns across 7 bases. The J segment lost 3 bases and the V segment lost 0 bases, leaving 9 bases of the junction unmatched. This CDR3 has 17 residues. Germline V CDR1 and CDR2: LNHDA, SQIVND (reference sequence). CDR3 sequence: CASSIDPTGVVTDTQYF. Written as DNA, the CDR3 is TGTGCCAGTAGTATAGATCCTACAGGGGTGGTTACAGATACGCAGTATTTT.

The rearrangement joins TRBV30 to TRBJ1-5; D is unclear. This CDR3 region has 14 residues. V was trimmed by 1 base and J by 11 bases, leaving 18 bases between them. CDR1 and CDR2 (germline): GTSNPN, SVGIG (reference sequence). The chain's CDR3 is CAWSGAGDLVSQHF. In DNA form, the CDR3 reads TGTGCCTGGAGTGGCGCGGGTGACCTGGTTTCCCAGCATTTT.

CDR3 DNA sequence: TGTGCCTGGAGTGTACTGGCGAGGGATTCACCCCTCCACTTT. It yields the protein CAWSVLARDSPLHF. The chain links TRBV30 to TRBJ1-6; D is unresolved. Germline V gene lookup returns CDR1 GTSNPN and CDR2 SVGIG (reference sequence). V was clipped by 0 bases and J by 8 bases, with 11 bases between them. CDR3 size: 14 residues.

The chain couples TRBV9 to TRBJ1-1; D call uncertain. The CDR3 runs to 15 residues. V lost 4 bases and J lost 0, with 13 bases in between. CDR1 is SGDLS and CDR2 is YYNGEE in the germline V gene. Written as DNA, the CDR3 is TGTGCCAGCAGCCCCTCCCAGGAACTGAACACTGAAGCTTTCTTT. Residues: CASSPSQELNTEAFF.

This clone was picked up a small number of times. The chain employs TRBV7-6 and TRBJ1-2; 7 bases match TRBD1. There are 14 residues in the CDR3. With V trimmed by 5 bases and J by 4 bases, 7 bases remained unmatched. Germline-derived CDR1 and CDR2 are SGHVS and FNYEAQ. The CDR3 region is CASSPEDRAYGYTF. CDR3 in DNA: TGTGCCAGCAGCCCCGAAGACAGGGCCTATGGCTACACCTTC.

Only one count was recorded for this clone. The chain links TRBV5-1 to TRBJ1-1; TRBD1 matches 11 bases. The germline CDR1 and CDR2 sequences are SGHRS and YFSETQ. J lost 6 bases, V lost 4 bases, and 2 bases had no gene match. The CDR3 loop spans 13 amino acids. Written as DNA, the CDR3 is TGCGCCAGCAGCCAGGGACAGGGGGCTGAAGCTTTCTTT. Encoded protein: CASSQGQGAEAFF.

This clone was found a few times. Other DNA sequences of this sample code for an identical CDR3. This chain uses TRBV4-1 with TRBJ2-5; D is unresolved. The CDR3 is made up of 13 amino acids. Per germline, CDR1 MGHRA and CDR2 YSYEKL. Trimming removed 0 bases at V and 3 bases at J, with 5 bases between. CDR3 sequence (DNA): TGCGCCAGCAGCCAAGATGCCGAAGAGACCCAGTACTTC. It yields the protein CASSQDAEETQYF.

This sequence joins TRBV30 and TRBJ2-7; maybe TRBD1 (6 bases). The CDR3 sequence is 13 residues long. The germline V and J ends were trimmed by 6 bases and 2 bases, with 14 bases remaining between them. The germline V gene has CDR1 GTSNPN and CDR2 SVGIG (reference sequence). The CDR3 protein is CACQGTYPYEQYF. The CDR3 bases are TGTGCCTGCCAAGGGACATATCCCTACGAGCAGTACTTC.

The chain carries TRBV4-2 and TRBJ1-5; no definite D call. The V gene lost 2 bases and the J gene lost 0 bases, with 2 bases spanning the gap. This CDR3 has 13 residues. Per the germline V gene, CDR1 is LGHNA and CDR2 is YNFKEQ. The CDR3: CASSQYSNQPQHF. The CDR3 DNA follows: TGTGCCAGCAGCCAATATAGCAATCAGCCCCAGCATTTT.

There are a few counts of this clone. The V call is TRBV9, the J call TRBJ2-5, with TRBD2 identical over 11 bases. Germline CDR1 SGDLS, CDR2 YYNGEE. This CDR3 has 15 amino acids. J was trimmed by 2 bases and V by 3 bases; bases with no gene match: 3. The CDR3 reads CASSGGTSGQETQYF. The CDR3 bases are TGTGCCAGCAGCGGGGGGACTAGCGGACAAGAGACCCAGTACTTC.

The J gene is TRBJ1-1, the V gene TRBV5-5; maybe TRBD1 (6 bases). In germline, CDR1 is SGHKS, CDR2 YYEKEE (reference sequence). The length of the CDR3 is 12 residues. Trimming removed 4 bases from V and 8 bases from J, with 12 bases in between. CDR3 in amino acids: CASSGGGGEAFF. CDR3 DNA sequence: TGTGCCAGCAGCGGAGGAGGGGGAGAAGCTTTCTTT. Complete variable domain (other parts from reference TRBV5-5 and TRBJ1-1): DAGVTQSPTHLIKTRGQQVTLRCSPISGHKSVSWYQQVLGQGPQFIFQYYEKEERGRGNFPDRFSARQFPNYSSELNVNALLLGDSALYLCASSGGGGEAFFGQGTRLTVV.

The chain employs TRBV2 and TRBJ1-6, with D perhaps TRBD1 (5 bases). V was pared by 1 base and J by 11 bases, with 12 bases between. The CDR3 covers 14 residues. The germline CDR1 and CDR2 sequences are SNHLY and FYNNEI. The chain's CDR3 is CASSEGWGSPPLHF. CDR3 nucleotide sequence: TGTGCCAGCAGTGAAGGTTGGGGCAGCCCACCCCTCCACTTT. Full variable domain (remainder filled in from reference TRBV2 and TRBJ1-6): EPEVTQTPSHQVTQMGQEVILRCVPISNHLYFYWYRQILGQKVEFLVSFYNNEISEKSEIFDDQFSVERPDGSNFTLKIRSTKLEDSAMYFCASSEGWGSPPLHFGNGTRLTVT.

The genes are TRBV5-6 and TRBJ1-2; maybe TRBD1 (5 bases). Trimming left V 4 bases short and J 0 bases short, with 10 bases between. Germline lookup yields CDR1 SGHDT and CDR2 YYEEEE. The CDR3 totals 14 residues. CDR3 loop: CASSPMTANYGYTF. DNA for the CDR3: TGTGCCAGCAGCCCCATGACAGCTAACTATGGCTACACCTTC.

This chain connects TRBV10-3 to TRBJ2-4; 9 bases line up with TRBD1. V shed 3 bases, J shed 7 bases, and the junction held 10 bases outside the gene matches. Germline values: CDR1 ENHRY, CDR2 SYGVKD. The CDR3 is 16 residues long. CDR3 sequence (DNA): TGTGCCATCAGTGATAGGGCCGGGACAGGGAGGAACATTCAGTACTTC. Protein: CAISDRAGTGRNIQYF.

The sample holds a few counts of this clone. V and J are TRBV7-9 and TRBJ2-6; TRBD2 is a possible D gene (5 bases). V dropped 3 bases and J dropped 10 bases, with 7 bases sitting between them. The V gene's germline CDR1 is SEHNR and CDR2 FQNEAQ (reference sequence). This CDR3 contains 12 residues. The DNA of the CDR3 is TGTGCCAGCAGCTTCGGGGTTAACGTCCTGACTTTC. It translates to CASSFGVNVLTF.

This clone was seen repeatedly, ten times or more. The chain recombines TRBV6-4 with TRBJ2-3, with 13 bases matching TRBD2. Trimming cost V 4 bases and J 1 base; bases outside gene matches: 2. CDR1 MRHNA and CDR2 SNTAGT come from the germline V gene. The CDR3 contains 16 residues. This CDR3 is CASSAGTSGGTDTQYF. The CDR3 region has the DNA TGTGCCAGCAGTGCCGGGACTAGCGGGGGCACAGATACGCAGTATTTT.

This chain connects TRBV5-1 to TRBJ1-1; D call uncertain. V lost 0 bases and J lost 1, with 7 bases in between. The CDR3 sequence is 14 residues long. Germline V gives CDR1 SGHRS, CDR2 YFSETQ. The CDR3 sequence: CASSLEPENTEAFF. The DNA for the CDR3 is TGCGCCAGCAGCTTGGAGCCCGAGAACACTGAAGCTTTCTTT.

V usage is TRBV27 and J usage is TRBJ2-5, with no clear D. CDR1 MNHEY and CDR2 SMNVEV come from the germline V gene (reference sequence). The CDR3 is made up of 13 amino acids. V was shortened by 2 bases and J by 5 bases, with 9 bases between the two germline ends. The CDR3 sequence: CASSLISQETQYF. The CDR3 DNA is TGTGCCAGCAGTTTAATATCCCAGGAGACCCAGTACTTC.